The entry that follows covers one T cell receptor beta chain sequence. The antigen is not known. Roughly 210 ng DNA, 25,000 to 30,000 T cell genomes, went into each sorted-subset replicate PCR. TCRdb's table, derived via immunoSEQ multiplex PCR, lists solely in-frame clones and lacks some. Altogether around 2.5 million clones are present, 80% to 95% being singletons, with the ten largest covering approximately 0.35%. The CDR3 consists of 14 residues. Germline CDR1 reads SGHTA; CDR2 reads FQGNSA. With 4 bases removed from V and 3 bases from J, the gap between germline ends came to 10 bases. Donors were Caucasian adults residing in Nashville, Tennessee, USA. This sample was included in a study of shared clonotypes between healthy human individuals. Notes on the study in general: Unshared clonotypes carried lower generation probabilities than those common to all four donors. Four donors held 4.5% to 5% of naive CD4 clonotypes in common.

What was sequenced was naive CD4+ T cells from PBMCs. The subset denotes: CD45RA+ positively selected. The sequence came from a young man in good health. Some clones in this sample may be carry-over from other donors' samples. The chain joins TRBV7-2 to TRBJ2-1; D is unclear. This CDR3 is CASSYHGLYNEQFF. Here the CDR3 DNA reads TGTGCCAGCAGCTATCATGGTCTCTACAATGAGCAGTTCTTC. Filled out from reference TRBV7-2 and TRBJ2-1, the complete variable domain reads GAGVSQSPSNKVTEKGKDVELRCDPISGHTALYWYRQSLGQGLEFLIYFQGNSAPDKSGLPSDRFSAERTGGSVSTLTIQRTQQEDSAVYLCASSYHGLYNEQFFGPGTRLTVL.